Listed here are 27 T cell receptor beta chains from one sample, sequenced in a study of blood T cell repertoires in COVID-19 (dated by TCRdb to about 2020). Libraries came from the immunoSEQ multiplex PCR assay. Held by TCRdb, this immuneACCESS table contains in-frame sequences only and omits some clones. Under half of the omission traces to an unresolved V gene where checked; the cause of the rest is unknown. The sample has a few hundred thousand clones on record, about 80% of them singletons. The biggest ten clones account for more than 3% of the sample. Sequencing input: PBMCs or T cells enriched from blood (not recorded which). The receptors stem from a man aged 50-59 years who had recovered from COVID-19.

The chain is built from TRBV3-1 (or the pseudogene TRBV3-2) and TRBJ2-7; possibly TRBD2 for D (6 bases). Germline loops: CDR1 LGHDT, CDR2 YNNKEL (reference sequence). The CDR3 spans 15 residues. Deletions cut 6 bases from V and 0 bases from J, with 15 bases between. The CDR3 sequence: CASRQRGRSSYEQYF. The DNA of the CDR3 is TGTGCCAGCAGACAACGGGGGAGGAGCTCCTACGAGCAGTACTTC.

The rearrangement joins TRBV15 to TRBJ2-1, with D perhaps matching TRBD1 (6 bases). This CDR3 comprises 14 residues. The ends were cut back, 10 bases at V and 2 bases at J, with 15 bases in the middle. CDR1 LNHNV and CDR2 YYDKDF come from the germline V gene (reference sequence). The CDR3 region is CASRSRGTYNEQFF. CDR3 DNA sequence: TGTGCCAGCCGGTCTAGGGGGACCTACAATGAGCAGTTCTTC.

In this sample, this clone turned up once. The chain employs TRBV10-3 and TRBJ2-7; TRBD1 agrees at 11 bases. V lost 8 bases to trimming and J lost 3 bases; unmatched junction nucleotides: 3. The germline V gene has CDR1 ENHRY and CDR2 SYGVKD. This CDR3 has 13 residues. In nucleotides, the CDR3 is TGTGCCATCGGGGGGACAGGGGGCTACGAGCAGTACTTC. It translates to CAIGGTGGYEQYF.

The chain has TRBV7-3 and TRBJ2-2; TRBD1 agrees at 7 bases. J was trimmed by 5 bases and V by 5 bases; bases with no gene match: 2. The germline CDR1 and CDR2 sequences are SGHTA and FQGTGA. The length of the CDR3 is 13 residues. The CDR3, as DNA: TGTGCCAGCAGCCCAGGGGGTACCGGGGAGCTGTTTTTT. This translates into CASSPGGTGELFF.

This chain joins TRBV9 and TRBJ2-7; 10 bases align to TRBD1. CDR1 and CDR2 (germline): SGDLS, YYNGEE. The CDR3 extends over 14 amino acids. J was trimmed by 4 bases and V by 3 bases; bases with no gene match: 4. The CDR3 region is CASSATGGAYEQYF. The CDR3 DNA reads as TGTGCCAGCAGCGCGACAGGGGGCGCATACGAGCAGTACTTC. The complete variable domain, with remaining parts taken from reference TRBV9 and TRBJ2-7, reads DSGVTQTPKHLITATGQRVTLRCSPRSGDLSVYWYQQSLDQGLQFLIQYYNGEERAKGNILERFSAQQFPDLHSELNLSSLELGDSALYFCASSATGGAYEQYFGPGTRLTVT.

This chain joins TRBV7-2 and TRBJ2-3; D is undetermined. V dropped 0 bases and J dropped 2 bases, with 6 bases sitting between them. The germline gives CDR1 SGHTA, CDR2 FQGNSA. This CDR3 has 14 residues. This CDR3 reads CASSLAANTDTQYF. The DNA of the CDR3 is TGTGCCAGCAGCTTAGCAGCCAACACAGATACGCAGTATTTT.

The CDR3 DNA reads as TGTGCCAGCAGCACGCCAACACAAGATACGCAGTATTTT. Translated, it gives CASSTPTQDTQYF. V gene TRBV7-2 combines with J gene TRBJ2-3; no definite D call. There are 13 residues in the CDR3. CDR1 SGHTA and CDR2 FQGNSA come from the germline V gene. The V gene lost 5 bases and the J gene lost 5 bases, with 11 bases spanning the gap.

V and J are TRBV14 and TRBJ1-4; D might be TRBD1 (6 bases). CDR3 size: 15 residues. The germline V gene encodes CDR1 SGHDN and CDR2 FVKESK. V shed 3 bases and J shed 7 bases, with 15 bases lying between them. The DNA of the CDR3 is TGTGCCAGCAGCCAGCAGGGGACGGCCGCTGAAAAACTGTTTTTT. Amino acid sequence: CASSQQGTAAEKLFF.

The chain joins TRBV30 to TRBJ2-5; D perhaps matches TRBD2 (5 bases). Germline lookup yields CDR1 GTSNPN and CDR2 SVGIG (reference sequence). The CDR3 runs to 11 residues. The germline V and J ends were trimmed by 4 bases and 5 bases, with 8 bases remaining between them. The CDR3 sequence is CAWTPGETQYF. Written as DNA, the CDR3 is TGTGCCTGGACCCCGGGGGAGACCCAGTACTTC.

The chain uses TRBV5-4 and TRBJ2-7; 9 nucleotides line up with TRBD2. CDR1 and CDR2 (germline): SGHNT, YYREEE (reference sequence). Trimming at V came to 4 bases and at J to 2 bases, leaving 4 bases not matched to a gene. This CDR3 spans 14 amino acids. CDR3 DNA sequence: TGTGCCAGCAGCATGCGGGGGGGTGCCTACGAGCAGTACTTC. Its protein product is CASSMRGGAYEQYF.

V is TRBV21-1 and J is TRBJ1-2; the table's D gene call, TRBD1, was not cross checked with the DNA. TRBV21-1 is noted as a pseudogene. This CDR3 region has 13 residues. The CDR3 sequence is CASSKGTGAGYTF. The CDR3 DNA follows: TGTGCCAGCAGCAAAGGGACAGGGGCCGGCTACACCTTC.

The rearrangement joins TRBV6-1 to TRBJ1-1; no firm D call. The germline V gene has CDR1 MNHNS and CDR2 SASEGT. This CDR3 comprises 15 residues. Trimming shortened V by 2 bases and J by 2 bases, and 12 bases separated the two germline ends. DNA of the CDR3: TGTGCCAGCAGTGAAAGGGTCTCGGGAAACACTGAAGCTTTCTTT. Translation gives CASSERVSGNTEAFF.

V and J are TRBV10-3 and TRBJ2-3, with 10 bases matching TRBD1. There are 16 residues in the CDR3. Germline CDR1 is ENHRY and CDR2 is SYGVKD. Trimming removed 6 bases from V and 5 bases from J; junction bases left unmatched: 11. CDR3 in amino acids: CAISQTGGANGDTQYF. DNA of the CDR3: TGTGCCATCAGCCAGACAGGGGGCGCGAATGGAGATACGCAGTATTTT.

The chain joins TRBV6-2 or TRBV6-3 to TRBJ2-5; perhaps TRBD1 as D (6 bases). This CDR3 is built from 14 residues. The V and J ends lost 5 bases and 2 bases respectively, with 12 bases between them. Germline V CDR1 and CDR2: MNHEY, SVGEGT. For the CDR3, the DNA is TGTGCCAGCAGTGGACAGTTTAAACAAGAGACCCAGTACTTC. It codes for CASSGQFKQETQYF.

The chain combines TRBV7-9 with TRBJ2-1, with TRBD2 as a possible D gene (5 bases). This CDR3 comprises 13 residues. CDR1 is SEHNR, CDR2 FQNEAQ, per germline (reference sequence). The V gene lost 1 base and the J gene lost 4 bases, with 5 bases spanning the gap. The CDR3 protein is CASSLGTYNEQFF. CDR3 coding DNA: TGTGCCAGCAGCTTAGGGACTTACAATGAGCAGTTCTTC.

The CDR3 DNA is TGTGCCAGCAGCCACAGGGTGAGGGCTGAAGCTTTCTTT. Amino acid sequence: CASSHRVRAEAFF. The chain joins TRBV12-3 or TRBV12-4 to TRBJ1-1; D might be TRBD1 (6 bases). This CDR3 spans 13 amino acids. Trimming stripped 6 bases from V and 6 bases from J, with 14 bases between.

The CDR3 here is CASSPIEVRTEAFF. The CDR3 DNA follows: TGTGCCAGCAGCCCCATAGAGGTTAGAACTGAAGCTTTCTTT. The chain employs TRBV11-3 and TRBJ1-1; D gene ambiguous. V was clipped by 5 bases and J by 5 bases, with 15 bases between them. Germline CDR1 reads SGHNT; CDR2 reads YENEEA. This CDR3 has 14 residues.

This chain uses TRBV6-5 with TRBJ2-1; TRBD1 might be the D (5 bases). Trimming shortened V by 0 bases and J by 5 bases, and 14 bases separated the two germline ends. CDR1 and CDR2 from the germline V gene are MNHEY and SVGAGI. The CDR3 extends over 16 amino acids. The CDR3 sequence: CASSYSTATANNEQFF. The DNA for the CDR3 is TGTGCCAGCAGTTACTCGACCGCGACAGCTAACAATGAGCAGTTCTTC.

About this clone: Other DNA variants within this sample encode the same CDR3. This sequence joins TRBV4-1 and TRBJ1-2, with D perhaps TRBD1 (6 bases). CDR1 is MGHRA and CDR2 is YSYEKL in the germline V gene. The length of the CDR3 is 14 residues. The ends were cut back, 1 base at V and 11 bases at J, with 17 bases in the middle. The DNA of the CDR3 is TGCGCCAGCAGCCAAGTTGGGCAGGGGAGCGGTTACACCTTC. The encoded protein is CASSQVGQGSGYTF.

The J gene is TRBJ2-3, the V gene TRBV24-1; no reliable D call. Germline CDR1 and CDR2: KGHDR and SFDVKD. The CDR3 has 15 residues. The V and J ends lost 4 bases and 2 bases respectively, with 12 bases between them. CDR3 nucleotide sequence: TGTGCCACCAGTGACCCCGGCGCGGCCACAGATACGCAGTATTTT. Translated, it gives CATSDPGAATDTQYF.

This clone was seen once. The chain couples TRBV19 to TRBJ1-5; perhaps TRBD1 as D (5 bases). The CDR3 runs to 13 residues. Germline V gives CDR1 LNHDA, CDR2 SQIVND (reference sequence). V was cut by 7 bases and J by 7 bases, with 14 bases left in between. Written as DNA, the CDR3 is TGTGCCAGTACTACAGCAGGGTACCAGCCCCAGCATTTT. It is translated as CASTTAGYQPQHF.

The CDR3 protein is CSVGLAGDETQYF. The CDR3 bases are TGCAGCGTCGGACTAGCGGGAGACGAGACCCAGTACTTC. The gene calls are TRBV29-1 and TRBJ2-5; TRBD2 agrees at 13 bases. The J segment lost 5 bases and the V segment lost 6 bases, leaving 3 bases of the junction unmatched. Germline-derived CDR1 and CDR2 are SQVTM and ANQGSEA. The CDR3 loop spans 13 amino acids.

The chain recombines TRBV19 with TRBJ2-7; TRBD1 is a possible D gene (5 bases). The germline CDR1 and CDR2 sequences are LNHDA and SQIVND (reference sequence). The V gene lost 3 bases and the J gene lost 2 bases, with 14 bases spanning the gap. The CDR3 contains 15 residues. The CDR3 loop is CASSISGRATYEQYF. CDR3 nucleotides: TGTGCCAGTAGTATTTCGGGCAGGGCTACCTACGAGCAGTACTTC.

The chain links TRBV10-3 to TRBJ1-2; no clear D gene. Trimming stripped 4 bases from V and 6 bases from J, with 9 bases between. CDR3 length: 12 residues. Germline V gene lookup returns CDR1 ENHRY and CDR2 SYGVKD. The CDR3 loop reads CAISGTRNGYTF. The CDR3 DNA follows: TGTGCCATCAGTGGGACTCGAAATGGCTACACCTTC.

V gene TRBV5-4 combines with J gene TRBJ1-1; TRBD1 matches at 8 bases. Germline CDR1 SGHNT, CDR2 YYREEE (reference sequence). The trim removed 4 bases at V and 0 bases at J, leaving 2 bases unmatched. This CDR3 contains 14 residues. CDR3 DNA sequence: TGTGCCAGCAGCGTGACAGGGGTGAACACTGAAGCTTTCTTT. Encoded protein: CASSVTGVNTEAFF.

V gene TRBV25-1 combines with J gene TRBJ1-4; the D gene is possibly TRBD1 (6 bases). Trimming removed 1 base from V and 3 bases from J, with 15 bases in between. The CDR3 has 17 amino acids. Germline V gives CDR1 MGHDK, CDR2 SYGVNS. CDR3 loop: CASSELGGRGPNEKLFF. The CDR3 DNA sequence: TGTGCCAGCAGTGAATTAGGGGGACGGGGCCCTAATGAAAAACTGTTTTTT.

The V and J genes are TRBV5-1 and TRBJ2-2, with unresolved D. Trimming removed 7 bases at V and 0 bases at J, with 13 bases between. The CDR3 length is 15 residues. CDR1 is SGHRS and CDR2 is YFSETQ in the germline V gene. For the CDR3, the DNA is TGCGCCAGCTATGGTACCAGGCCGAACACCGGGGAGCTGTTTTTT. It yields the protein CASYGTRPNTGELFF.